The T cell receptor (beta chain) described here comes from a study of cytomegalovirus exposure and HLA in healthy donors. In the study overall: Approximately 85 million unique TCRs from HLA-typed donors were held in an early release of data. The study, taken as a whole, reports: Later, an analysis found that common viral pathogens appeared to be linked with several of the most significant clusters. In an earlier analysis, about 87% or about 30%: the productive usage of most TCR beta V segments. In a later analysis, V- and J-gene trimming of beta chains associated with a DCLRE1C missense variant, replicated independently.

Amplification used 60 Vbeta primers and 13 Jbeta primers. The assay was immunoSEQ multiplex PCR, and TCRdb's table has in-frame clones only and misses some. The data show 100,000 or so clones, over 60% seen once. V dropped 2 bases and J dropped 6 bases, with 8 bases sitting between them. Per the germline V gene, CDR1 is MNHNS and CDR2 is SASEGT. The CDR3 is made up of 13 amino acids. Regarding this clone: Its antigen is unknown.

Sequencing was performed on PBMCs. The chain combines TRBV6-1 with TRBJ1-5, with unresolved D. This TCR was recovered from a female donor in good health and CMV-seropositive. CDR3 residues: CASSELTGQPQHF. CDR3 sequence (DNA): TGTGCCAGCAGTGAACTGACGGGTCAGCCCCAGCATTTT.